This record covers a single TCR beta chain. This entry belongs to a study of blood T cell repertoires in COVID-19. Study as a whole: Collection of acute and convalescent COVID-19 samples took place in the United States, Italy and Spain. The analysed material was cDNA or gDNA that came from T cells, B-cell-depleted T cells, or PBMCs.

The CDR3 is made up of 14 amino acids. Germline V lookup: CDR1 LGHNA, CDR2 YSLEER. V dropped 3 bases and J dropped 5 bases, with 11 bases sitting between them. Original methodology: Reference gene primer amplification in the assay estimated nucleated cell counts. This table comes from immunoSEQ multiplex PCR, and its TCRdb copy is limited to in-frame clones, with some not included. V and J calls and clone size are as listed in that table; D and trimming were resolved from the DNA. This sample carries some 530,000 clones, roughly 85% of them seen once, and the ten largest clones take about 3.2%. This receptor was identified in a human donor in a cohort sampled during active COVID-19. Sample: peripheral blood. The chain joins TRBV4-3 to TRBJ1-3; D is unclear. CDR3 protein: CASSHDTSRNTIYF. DNA of the CDR3: TGCGCCAGCAGCCATGACACGTCCCGAAACACCATATATTTT.